The 6 T cell receptor beta chains below were found in one sample sequenced in a study of graft-versus-host responses after intestinal transplantation (dated by TCRdb to about 2021). The library was obtained by the immunoSEQ multiplex PCR assay. TCRdb limited this immuneACCESS table to in-frame rearrangements with V and J called. A share of clones is missing; checked studies link under half to unresolved V genes, and the rest is unexplained. The sample table lists some 87,000 clones, roughly 92% of them with a count of one. The ten largest account for about 0.29% of the sample. Their target antigens are unknown. The time point label corresponds to: cells obtained before transplantation from donor or recipient. The specimen was unstimulated CD4+ T cells sorted from spleen or lymph node cells, collected before intestinal transplant. Receptor source: a human donor who received an intestinal transplant.

The CDR3 spells CAISESTGTNTGELFF. The CDR3 nucleotides are TGTGCCATCAGTGAGTCAACGGGGACGAACACCGGGGAGCTGTTTTTT. The genes are TRBV10-3 and TRBJ2-2; weak D call: TRBD2 (5 bases). The germline V gene encodes CDR1 ENHRY and CDR2 SYGVKD. The CDR3 is 16 residues long. V shed 0 bases and J shed 0 bases, with 8 bases lying between them.

The rearrangement joins TRBV15 to TRBJ1-3; TRBD1 matches 9 bases. This CDR3 is 16 amino acids long. The V segment lost 3 bases and the J segment 2 bases; nucleotides outside the gene matches: 5. Germline V gene lookup returns CDR1 LNHNV and CDR2 YYDKDF (reference sequence). This chain's CDR3 is CATSRTQGAAGNTIYF. The DNA for the CDR3 is TGTGCCACCAGCAGGACACAGGGGGCGGCTGGAAACACCATATATTTT. Filled out from reference TRBV15 and TRBJ1-3, the complete variable domain reads DAMVIQNPRYQVTQFGKPVTLSCSQTLNHNVMYWYQQKSSQAPKLLFHYYDKDFNNEADTPDNFQSRRPNTSFCFLDIRSPGLGDTAMYLCATSRTQGAAGNTIYFGEGSWLTVV.

The genes are TRBV28 and TRBJ1-1; 11 nucleotides line up with TRBD1. Germline CDR1 reads MDHEN; CDR2 reads SYDVKM. CDR3 length: 15 residues. Unmatched junction bases numbered 1, after V lost 0 bases and J lost 4 bases. CDR3 sequence: CASSLWGTGGTEAFF. In DNA, the CDR3 is TGTGCCAGCAGTTTATGGGGGACAGGGGGCACTGAAGCTTTCTTT.

This rearrangement joins TRBV27 to TRBJ2-7, with TRBD2 matching over 12 bases. CDR3 length equals 14 residues. Germline lookup yields CDR1 MNHEY and CDR2 SMNVEV (reference sequence). Trimming at V came to 2 bases and at J to 4 bases, leaving 0 bases not matched to a gene. The CDR3, as DNA: TGTGCCAGCAGTTTAACTAGCGGGAGGTACGAGCAGTACTTC. Its protein is CASSLTSGRYEQYF.

The rearrangement links TRBV28 to TRBJ1-5; maybe TRBD1 (6 bases). Trimming stripped 1 base from V and 0 bases from J, with 7 bases between. The germline V gene encodes CDR1 MDHEN and CDR2 SYDVKM. The CDR3 runs 15 residues. DNA for the CDR3: TGTGCCAGCAGTTTATCCAGGGGTAGCAATCAGCCCCAGCATTTT. The encoded protein is CASSLSRGSNQPQHF. The full variable domain, completed using reference TRBV28 and TRBJ1-5, is DVKVTQSSRYLVKRTGEKVFLECVQDMDHENMFWYRQDPGLGLRLIYFSYDVKMKEKGDIPEGYSVSREKKERFSLILESASTNQTSMYLCASSLSRGSNQPQHFGDGTRLSIL.

For this clone: The junction and the germline gene differ at one end; a read error may be behind it. This chain links TRBV20-1 with TRBJ2-7; 9 positions agree with TRBD2. The CDR3 covers 11 residues. Germline V lookup: CDR1 DFQATT, CDR2 SNEGSKA (reference sequence). CDR3 in DNA: TGCAGTGCTCAACGACTAGCGGAAGTAATCTTC. Translating it yields CSAQRLAEVIF.